A selection of T cell receptor beta chains follows, all from one sample in a study of PD-1 blockade in mismatch repair-deficient tumors. The method was immunoSEQ multiplex PCR; TCRdb's version includes in-frame clones alone and lacks a portion of them. The repertoire holds under 95,000 clones, with approximately 80% as singletons. The sequencing here drew on peripheral blood, taken 44 weeks after starting pembrolizumab. The receptor set was obtained from an adult with mismatch repair-deficient cancer. The CDR3 runs from the conserved cysteine through the conserved F or W. The D gene is left open where the match is weak. The listing skips clone size in some rows; elsewhere it reads once, few, many or a size class.

V gene,J gene,D gene,clone size,CDR3 protein,CDR3 DNA
TRBV5-1,TRBJ2-3,-,-,CASSFNSDTQYF,TGCGCCAGCAGCTTCAACTCAGATACGCAGTATTTT
TRBV4-2,TRBJ1-1,-,many,CASSQDQGGLTEAFF,TGTGCCAGCAGCCAAGATCAGGGTGGGCTAACTGAAGCTTTCTTT
TRBV4-2,TRBJ1-4,-,-,CASSPQGGEKLFF,TGTGCCAGCAGCCCTCAGGGAGGTGAAAAACTGTTTTTT
TRBV7-6,TRBJ2-5,-,-,CASSLEALVGVETQYF,TGTGCCAGCAGCTTGGAAGCGCTAGTAGGGGTGGAGACCCAGTACTTC
TRBV29-1,TRBJ1-2,-,-,CSVSTDPNYGYTF,TGCAGCGTTAGTACAGATCCTAACTATGGCTACACCTTC
TRBV5-6,TRBJ1-1,-,-,CASSFGGANTEAFF,TGTGCCAGCAGCTTTGGTGGCGCTAACACTGAAGCTTTCTTT
TRBV12-5,TRBJ2-1,-,-,CASGLGGRQSSYNEQFF,TGTGCTAGTGGTTTGGGTGGCAGACAGAGCTCCTACAATGAGCAGTTCTTC
TRBV2,TRBJ2-1,TRBD2,-,CASSDLGLAGGEQFF,TGTGCCAGCAGTGACCTTGGACTAGCGGGAGGGGAGCAGTTCTTC
TRBV7-9,TRBJ2-7,TRBD2,few,CASSLVAGARYEQYF,TGTGCCAGCAGCTTAGTAGCGGGAGCTCGTTACGAGCAGTACTTC
TRBV27,TRBJ1-5,-,-,CASSFGRLYQPQHF,TGTGCCAGCAGTTTCGGGCGTTTGTATCAGCCCCAGCATTTT
TRBV19,TRBJ2-2,-,-,CASSDPFREDTGELFF,TGTGCCAGTAGTGACCCCTTCAGGGAGGACACCGGGGAGCTGTTTTTT
TRBV19,TRBJ2-7,TRBD2,-,CASRSTSGASYEQYF,TGTGCCAGTAGAAGTACTAGCGGGGCCTCCTACGAGCAGTACTTC
TRBV27,TRBJ2-7,TRBD2,-,CASSLSHPERRGTYEQYF,TGTGCCAGCAGTTTATCTCACCCGGAAAGGCGGGGGACCTACGAGCAGTACTTC
TRBV5-4,TRBJ2-6,-,-,CASSFRQPRSSGANVLTF,TGTGCCAGCAGCTTCAGACAGCCAAGAAGCTCTGGGGCCAACGTCCTGACTTTC
TRBV30,TRBJ2-3,-,-,CAWKAQGGIGTDTQYF,TGTGCCTGGAAGGCACAGGGGGGGATTGGCACAGATACGCAGTATTTT
TRBV5-4,TRBJ2-5,TRBD1,-,CASSFHRGLQETQYF,TGTGCCAGCAGCTTCCACAGGGGGCTCCAAGAGACCCAGTACTTC
TRBV5-6,TRBJ1-2,-,-,CASSLAGRPDYGYTF,TGTGCCAGCAGCTTGGCCGGACGGCCCGACTATGGCTACACCTTC
TRBV29-1,TRBJ1-2,-,-,CSILAAYGYTF,TGCAGCATTCTGGCGGCCTATGGCTACACCTTC
TRBV19,TRBJ2-1,-,-,CASSDLAYRRDNEQFF,TGTGCCAGTAGTGACCTGGCATACCGGAGGGATAATGAGCAGTTCTTC
TRBV5-4,TRBJ2-1,TRBD2,-,CASSFWTSGINEQFF,TGTGCCAGCAGCTTTTGGACTAGCGGGATTAATGAGCAGTTCTTC
TRBV5-1,TRBJ1-1,-,-,CASSLRQNMNTEAFF,TGCGCCAGCAGCCTCAGACAGAACATGAACACTGAAGCTTTCTTT
TRBV9,TRBJ2-3,TRBD2,few,CASSDPLAGGTDTQYF,TGTGCCAGCAGCGATCCACTAGCGGGAGGCACAGATACGCAGTATTTT
TRBV2,TRBJ1-1,TRBD1,-,CASRGQGLMNTEAFF,TGTGCCAGCAGGGGACAGGGGCTTATGAACACTGAAGCTTTCTTT
TRBV23-1,TRBJ1-5,-,-,CASTFRDSNQPQHF,TGCGCCAGCACCTTTAGAGATAGCAATCAGCCCCAGCATTTT
TRBV7-8,TRBJ2-2,-,-,CASSSRSQGNAGELFF,TGTGCCAGCAGCTCCCGAAGCCAGGGTAACGCCGGGGAGCTGTTTTTT
TRBV6-5,TRBJ2-7,TRBD2,-,CASRTGTSESYEQYF,TGTGCCAGCAGGACCGGGACTAGCGAGTCCTACGAGCAGTACTTC
TRBV19,TRBJ2-2,-,-,CASSMRGTGELFF,TGTGCCAGTAGTATGCGGGGAACCGGGGAGCTGTTTTTT
TRBV19,TRBJ1-2,TRBD1,-,CASSAGQGNYGYTF,TGTGCCAGTAGTGCAGGACAGGGGAACTATGGCTACACCTTC
TRBV6-5,TRBJ2-1,TRBD2,once,CASSRLAGGYNEQFF,TGTGCCAGCAGTCGACTAGCGGGAGGGTACAATGAGCAGTTCTTC
TRBV11-3,TRBJ2-1,-,-,CASSESHNEQFF,TGTGCCAGCAGCGAGAGCCACAATGAGCAGTTCTTC
TRBV7-2,TRBJ2-5,-,-,CASSLGPRGTQYF,TGTGCCAGCAGCTTAGGGCCACGGGGGACCCAGTACTTC
TRBV30,TRBJ1-5,-,-,CAWSTANSNQPQHF,TGTGCCTGGAGTACAGCTAATAGCAATCAGCCCCAGCATTTT
TRBV7-9,TRBJ2-7,-,few,CASSPRAPAYEQYF,TGTGCCAGCAGCCCCCGGGCCCCTGCCTACGAGCAGTACTTC
TRBV19,TRBJ2-1,-,-,CASRITGNYNEQFF,TGTGCCAGTAGGATCACAGGGAACTACAATGAGCAGTTCTTC
TRBV27,TRBJ1-4,TRBD1,-,CASKTGGVSEKLFF,TGTGCCAGCAAGACAGGGGGCGTTTCTGAAAAACTGTTTTTT
TRBV6-1,TRBJ2-7,-,-,CASRSDYEQYF,TGTGCCAGCAGATCTGACTACGAGCAGTACTTC
TRBV6-5,TRBJ1-3,-,-,CASSYLTSGNTIYF,TGTGCCAGCAGTTACCTAACCTCAGGAAACACCATATATTTT
TRBV27,TRBJ2-7,-,-,CASSQEDSATYEQYF,TGTGCCAGCAGTCAAGAGGACAGCGCAACCTACGAGCAGTACTTC
TRBV14,TRBJ2-1,-,-,CASSPRFRAYNEQFF,TGTGCCAGCAGCCCGAGGTTTCGGGCCTACAATGAGCAGTTCTTC
TRBV2,TRBJ1-4,-,-,CASSEARPEGAEKLFF,TGTGCCAGCAGTGAAGCGCGGCCAGAAGGAGCCGAAAAACTGTTTTTT
TRBV5-1,TRBJ2-2,TRBD2,-,CASSPGRTSGFTGELFF,TGCGCCAGCAGCCCGGGTAGGACTAGCGGTTTTACCGGGGAGCTGTTTTTT
TRBV7-9,TRBJ2-1,TRBD2,-,CASTGLAGEQFF,TGTGCCAGCACGGGACTAGCGGGAGAGCAGTTCTTC
TRBV4-2,TRBJ2-3,-,once,CASSPGTLIPGDTQYF,TGTGCCAGCAGCCCTGGGACGCTTATACCAGGAGATACGCAGTATTTT
TRBV19,TRBJ2-3,-,-,CASRPQGISDTQYF,TGTGCCAGTAGACCCCAGGGGATTTCAGATACGCAGTATTTT
TRBV10-3,TRBJ2-1,TRBD2,-,CAISGERELRYNEQFF,TGTGCCATCAGTGGCGAGCGGGAGCTAAGGTACAATGAGCAGTTCTTC
TRBV27,TRBJ2-2,TRBD2,-,CASSLLGGDTGELFF,TGTGCCAGCAGTTTATTGGGGGGGGACACCGGGGAGCTGTTTTTT
TRBV15,TRBJ1-2,TRBD1,-,CATSRDGPLGQGNYGYTF,TGTGCCACCAGCAGAGATGGCCCTTTGGGACAGGGGAACTATGGCTACACCTTC